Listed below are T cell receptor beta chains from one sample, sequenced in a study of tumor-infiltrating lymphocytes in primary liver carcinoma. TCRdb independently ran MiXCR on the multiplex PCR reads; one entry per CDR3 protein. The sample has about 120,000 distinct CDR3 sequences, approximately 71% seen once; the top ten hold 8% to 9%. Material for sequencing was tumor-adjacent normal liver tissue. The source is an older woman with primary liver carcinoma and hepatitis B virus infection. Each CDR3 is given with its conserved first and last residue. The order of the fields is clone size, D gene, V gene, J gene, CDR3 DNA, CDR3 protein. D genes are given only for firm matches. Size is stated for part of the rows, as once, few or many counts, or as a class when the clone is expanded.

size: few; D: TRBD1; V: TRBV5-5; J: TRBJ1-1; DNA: TGTGCCATTAGCCCTCGGACAGGGGGAAGGGCTTTCTTC; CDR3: CAISPRTGGRAFF
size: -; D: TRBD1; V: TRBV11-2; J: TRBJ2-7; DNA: TGTGCCAGCCGCTACTTAGGATCACAGGGGGACGAGCAGTACTTC; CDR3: CASRYLGSQGDEQYF
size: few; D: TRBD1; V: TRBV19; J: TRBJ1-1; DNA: TGTGCCAGTTGGGAGACAGGGGGTGTTTGGGCTGAAGCTTTCTTT; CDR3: CASWETGGVWAEAFF
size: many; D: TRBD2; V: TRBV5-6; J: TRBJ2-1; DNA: TGTGCCAGCAGCTTCGGGGCTAGCGGAAACAATGAGCAGTTCTTC; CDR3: CASSFGASGNNEQFF
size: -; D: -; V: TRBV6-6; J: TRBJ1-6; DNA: TGTACCAGCAGCTTGCAGGGACCCTATAATTCACCCCTCCACTTT; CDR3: CTSSLQGPYNSPLHF
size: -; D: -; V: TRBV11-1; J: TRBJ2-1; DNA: TGTGTCAGCAGCCCCGGCAGTTGGGGAACCTACAATGAGCAGTTCTTC; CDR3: CVSSPGSWGTYNEQFF
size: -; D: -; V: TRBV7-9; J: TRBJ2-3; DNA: TGTGCCAGCAGCTTAAGCGGAAGCACAGATACGCGGTATTTT; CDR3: CASSLSGSTDTRYF
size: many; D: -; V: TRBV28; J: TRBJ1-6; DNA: TGTGCCAGCAGTTTTACCCTTTCACCCCTCCACTTT; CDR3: CASSFTLSPLHF
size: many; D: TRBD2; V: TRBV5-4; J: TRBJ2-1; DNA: TGTGCCAGCAGCTTTTTTGGGGTAGCGGGAGCCAATGAGCAGTTCTTC; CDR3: CASSFFGVAGANEQFF
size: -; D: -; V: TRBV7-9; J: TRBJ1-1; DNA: TGTGCCAGCAGCACCCGTGAGGGAGGGGGGGCTTTCTTT; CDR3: CASSTREGGGAFF
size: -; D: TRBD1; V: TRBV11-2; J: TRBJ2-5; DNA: TGTGCCAGCAGCGTAGACAGGGGTTTTGTAAAGACCCAGTACTTC; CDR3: CASSVDRGFVKTQYF
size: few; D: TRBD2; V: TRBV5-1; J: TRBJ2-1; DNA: TGCGCCAGCAGCTTACTAGCGGGAGGGAATAACAATGAGCGGTTCTTC; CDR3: CASSLLAGGNNNERFF
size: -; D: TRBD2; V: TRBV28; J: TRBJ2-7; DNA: TGTGCCAGCAGTCACGTAGCGGGAGACTACGAGCAGTACTTC; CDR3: CASSHVAGDYEQYF
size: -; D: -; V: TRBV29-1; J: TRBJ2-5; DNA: TGCAGCGTTGAGGGGGCCTCACCCCGGTCCGAGACCCAGTACTTC; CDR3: CSVEGASPRSETQYF
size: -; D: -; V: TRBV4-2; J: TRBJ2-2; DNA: TGTGCCAGCAGCCAAGAATGGTGTACCGGGGAGCTGTCTTTT; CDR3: CASSQEWCTGELSF
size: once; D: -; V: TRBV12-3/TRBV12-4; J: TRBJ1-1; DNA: TGTGCCAGCAGTTTAGTGGCAATCAAAGCTTTCTTT; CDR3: CASSLVAIKAFF
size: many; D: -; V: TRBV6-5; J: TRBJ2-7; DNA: TGTGCCAGCAGTTACTCGATGAAGCGCGGGGAGCAGTACTTC; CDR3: CASSYSMKRGEQYF
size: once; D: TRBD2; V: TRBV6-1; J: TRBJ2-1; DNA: TGTGCCAGCAGCCTCCATACTAGCGGGACGAAACTCGCCTCATACAATGAGCAGTTCTTC; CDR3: CASSLHTSGTKLASYNEQFF
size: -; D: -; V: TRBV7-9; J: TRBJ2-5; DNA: TGTGCCAGCAACTTAGCGTCCGAGACCCAGTACTTC; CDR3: CASNLASETQYF
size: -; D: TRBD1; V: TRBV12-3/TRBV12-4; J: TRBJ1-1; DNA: TGTGCCAGCAGCCGACAGGGAAACATTCAAGCTTTCTTT; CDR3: CASSRQGNIQAFF
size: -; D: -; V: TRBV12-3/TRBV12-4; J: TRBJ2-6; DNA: TGTGCCAGCAGTTTACGGAGAGCCGGGGCCAACGTCCTGATTTTC; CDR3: CASSLRRAGANVLIF
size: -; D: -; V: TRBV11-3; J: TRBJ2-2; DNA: TGTGCCAGCAGCGGTAGGCAGTGGTTGACCGGGAAGTTGTTTTTT; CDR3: CASSGRQWLTGKLFF
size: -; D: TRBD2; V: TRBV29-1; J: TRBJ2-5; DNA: TGCAGCGTTGAGGGGATTAGCGGGAGGGGGACCCACTACTTC; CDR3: CSVEGISGRGTHYF
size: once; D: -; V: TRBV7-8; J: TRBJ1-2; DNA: TGTGCCAGGAGCTTAGTACCAACCTCTTTGTTAGGCTACACCTTC; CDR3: CARSLVPTSLLGYTF
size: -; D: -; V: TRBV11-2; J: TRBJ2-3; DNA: TGTGCCGGCAGCTTAGAGTCTAGTGGGAGGTCGCAATATTTT; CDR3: CAGSLESSGRSQYF
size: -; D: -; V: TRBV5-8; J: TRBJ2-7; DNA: TGTGCCAGCAGCACCCCGACTCAAACCTACGAGCAGTACTTC; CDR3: CASSTPTQTYEQYF
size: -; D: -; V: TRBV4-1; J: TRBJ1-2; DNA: TGCGCCAGCAGCCAAGCGATCTGCCTATATGGCTACACCTTC; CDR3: CASSQAICLYGYTF
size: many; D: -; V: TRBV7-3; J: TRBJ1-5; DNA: TGTGCCAGCAGCTTAACGGGTCAGCCGGGTCAGCCCCAGCATTTT; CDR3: CASSLTGQPGQPQHF
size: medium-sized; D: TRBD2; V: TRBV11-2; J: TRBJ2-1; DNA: TGTGCCAGCAGCTTAGTTTGGGGCGGGAGTCGGTACAATGAGCAGTTCTTC; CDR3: CASSLVWGGSRYNEQFF
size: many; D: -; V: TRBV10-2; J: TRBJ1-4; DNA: TGCGCCAGCAGTAAGGACAGCCAAAAACTGTTTTTT; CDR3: CASSKDSQKLFF
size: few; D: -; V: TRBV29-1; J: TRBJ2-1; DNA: TGCAGCGTAGATCAAAATGAGCAGTTCTTC; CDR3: CSVDQNEQFF
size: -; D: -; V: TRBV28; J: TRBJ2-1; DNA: TGTGCCACCTTCGATAAAACAGGGAATGGGTACAATGAGCAGTTCTTC; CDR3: CATFDKTGNGYNEQFF
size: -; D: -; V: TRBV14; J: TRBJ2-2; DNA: TGTACCAGCAGCAAGTTCGGGGCAGGGTATACCTGGGAGCTGTTTTTT; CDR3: CTSSKFGAGYTWELFF
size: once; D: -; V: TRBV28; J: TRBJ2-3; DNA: TGTGCCAGCAGTTCGTCGACAGAGAGCACAGATACGCAGTATTTC; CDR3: CASSSSTESTDTQYF
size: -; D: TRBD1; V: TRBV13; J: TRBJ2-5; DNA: TGTGCCAGCAGCTTAGCTGGGACAGGCCAAGAGGCCCAGTACTTC; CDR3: CASSLAGTGQEAQYF
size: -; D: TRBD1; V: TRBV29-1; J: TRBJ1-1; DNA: TGCAGCGTTAAAAGACAGGGGGGGATTGCGAAAGCTTTATTT; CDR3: CSVKRQGGIAKALF
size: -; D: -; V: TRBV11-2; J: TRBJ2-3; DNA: TGTGCCAGCAGCTTAGGGCATAGCCGGGCTATCACAGATACAAAGTATTTT; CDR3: CASSLGHSRAITDTKYF
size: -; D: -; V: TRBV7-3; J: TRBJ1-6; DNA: TGTGCCAGCAGCCTCCAGGGAAATAATTCACCCCTCCACTTT; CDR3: CASSLQGNNSPLHF
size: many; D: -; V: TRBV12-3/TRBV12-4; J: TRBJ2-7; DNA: TGTGCCAGCAGTTTTTATGGGGACACCGAGCAGTACTTC; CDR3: CASSFYGDTEQYF
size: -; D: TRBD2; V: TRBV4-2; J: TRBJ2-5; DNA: TGTGCCAGCAGCCAAAGTCTTGGGACTAGCGGGACCCTCGGGACCCAGTACTTC; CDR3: CASSQSLGTSGTLGTQYF
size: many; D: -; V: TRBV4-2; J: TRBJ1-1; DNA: TGTGCCAGCAGCCGCCGAGGAGAGGGGGGGACTGAAGCTTTCTTT; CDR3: CASSRRGEGGTEAFF
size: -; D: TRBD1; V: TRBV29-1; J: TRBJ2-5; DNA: TGCAGCGATGGACAGGGAAGGGAGACCCAGTACTTC; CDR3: CSDGQGRETQYF
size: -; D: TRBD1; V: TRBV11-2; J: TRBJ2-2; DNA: TGTGCCAGCAGCTATATGACAGGGTTTAGCGGGGAGCTGTTTTTT; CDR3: CASSYMTGFSGELFF
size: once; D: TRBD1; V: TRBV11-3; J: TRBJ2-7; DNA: TGTGCCAGCAGCCCCGGGACAGGGAGCAACTACAAACAGTACTTC; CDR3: CASSPGTGSNYKQYF
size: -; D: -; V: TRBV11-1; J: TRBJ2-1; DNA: TGTGCCAGCAGCTTAGCGTTTTCAGCGAACTCCTACAATGAGCAGTTCTTC; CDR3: CASSLAFSANSYNEQFF
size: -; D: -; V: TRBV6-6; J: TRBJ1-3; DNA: TGTGCCAGCAGCCAGGACGGGAGCTCTGGAAACACAACATATTTT; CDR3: CASSQDGSSGNTTYF
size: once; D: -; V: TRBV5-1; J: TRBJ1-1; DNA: TGCGCCAGAAGCGCCGGGGGACGGAGGAACACTGAAGCTTTCTTT; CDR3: CARSAGGRRNTEAFF
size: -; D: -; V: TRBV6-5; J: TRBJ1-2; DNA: TGTGCCAGTAGTTACGGGAGGGGCGACGGCTACACCTTC; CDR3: CASSYGRGDGYTF
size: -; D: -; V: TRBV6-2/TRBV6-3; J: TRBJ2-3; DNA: TGTGTCAGCAGTTACTCGACTGACGGGACGGGGGTTTCAGATACGCAGTATTTT; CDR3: CVSSYSTDGTGVSDTQYF
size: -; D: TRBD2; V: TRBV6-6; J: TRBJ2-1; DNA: TGTGCCAACAGTTATCCGACTAGCGGGCGTCCCTACAATGAGCAGTTCTTC; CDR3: CANSYPTSGRPYNEQFF
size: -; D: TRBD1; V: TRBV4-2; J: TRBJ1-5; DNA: TGTGCCAGCAGCCGAGATACAGGGGGGACCCGCAATCAGCCCAAGCATTTT; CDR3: CASSRDTGGTRNQPKHF
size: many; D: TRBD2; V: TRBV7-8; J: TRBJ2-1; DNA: TGTGCCAGCAGCTCCAGCGCTAGCGGGAGGGTGAATGAGCAGTTCTTC; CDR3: CASSSSASGRVNEQFF
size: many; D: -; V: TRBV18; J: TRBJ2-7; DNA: TGTGCCAGCTCAACCCCTTCCGGGACAAACGAGCAGTACTTC; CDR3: CASSTPSGTNEQYF
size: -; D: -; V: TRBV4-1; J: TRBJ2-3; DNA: TGCGCCAGCAGCCCCTTACCCTCCACCATGGATACGCAGTATTTT; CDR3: CASSPLPSTMDTQYF
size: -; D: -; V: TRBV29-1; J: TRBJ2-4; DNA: TGCAGTGCGACCGGGAATTTAGCCGAAAACATTCAGTACTTC; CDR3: CSATGNLAENIQYF